The clone carrying this T cell receptor (beta chain) has only a few counts. The sample comes from a study of blood T cell repertoires in COVID-19. About the study: Sites across the United States, Italy and Spain contributed samples from acute and convalescent COVID-19. From T cells, B-cell-depleted T cells, or PBMCs came the material, which was cDNA or gDNA.

The table came from immunoSEQ multiplex PCR; TCRdb's copy has only in-frame clones and leaves some out. Here the sample spans roughly 280,000 clones, approximately 86% being singletons. The source material was peripheral blood. This TCR came from a man between 18 and 35 years old with active or convalescent COVID-19.

CDR3 sequence: CASNTGQDTEAFF. The DNA for the CDR3 is TGTGCCAGCAACACGGGACAAGACACTGAAGCTTTCTTT. The chain couples TRBV12-3 or TRBV12-4 to TRBJ1-1; the D gene is possibly TRBD1 (6 bases). V dropped 7 bases and J dropped 3 bases, with 12 bases sitting between them. The CDR3 is made up of 13 amino acids.